This TCR beta chain comes out of a study of spatial heterogeneity in lung cancer. Study-wide findings and caveats: Tumoral mutation counts were tracked by counts of expanded intratumoral alpha and beta TCRs.

A single record per CDR3 protein comes from TCRdb applying MiXCR to the 5' RACE reads. In the table there are around 9,800 distinct CDR3 sequences, under 10% of which are singletons. This clonotype was picked up many times. Its matching antigen is unknown. This beta chain was picked up by a library intended for alpha chains and is off target, so its count carries little meaning. Time point noted: sample taken at primary tumor resection. The input material, whole RNA from tumor, nontumor lung or frozen PBMC, was sequenced unsorted. The sequence was collected from a female donor with early-stage non-small cell lung cancer. The source material was lung tumor tissue, sampled at surgery.

The CDR3 here is CAISESFPRRETQYF. The DNA of the CDR3 is TGTGCCATCAGTGAGTCGTTTCCTAGGCGGGAGACCCAGTACTTC. The genes are TRBV10-3 and TRBJ2-5; D gene ambiguous. Germline CDR1 and CDR2: ENHRY and SYGVKD. The CDR3 sequence is 15 residues long. V was cut by 0 bases and J by 5 bases, with 13 bases left in between.